The 3 T cell receptor beta chains below were found in one sample sequenced in a study of OX40 agonist ivuxolimab in advanced cancers. Only in-frame clones appear in the TCRdb table, and some are missing; sequencing was by immunoSEQ multiplex PCR. The sample carries under 40,000 clones, about three quarters recorded once. This specimen consisted of CD4+ or CD8+ T cells sorted from blood, obtained in a trial of the OX40 agonist ivuxolimab. The origin of the receptors is an adult with an advanced solid tumor such as melanoma, head and neck, liver or kidney cancer.

The chain is built from TRBV7-9 and TRBJ2-3, with 10 bases that match TRBD2. The CDR3 loop spans 18 amino acids. The trim removed 1 base at V and 2 bases at J, leaving 9 bases unmatched. CDR1 SEHNR and CDR2 FQNEAQ come from the germline V gene (reference sequence). The CDR3 bases are TGTGCCAGCAGCTTAGACGCCCCGGGACTAGCGTCCACAGATACGCAGTATTTT. It is translated as CASSLDAPGLASTDTQYF.

The rearrangement uses TRBV27 and TRBJ2-1; D not certain. Trimming left V 2 bases short and J 0 bases short, with 8 bases between. The CDR3 is 15 amino acids. In germline, CDR1 is MNHEY, CDR2 SMNVEV (reference sequence). CDR3: CASSLGFSSYNEQFF. CDR3 coding DNA: TGTGCCAGCAGTTTAGGGTTTAGCTCCTACAATGAGCAGTTCTTC.

CDR3 bases: TGTGCCAGCAGCGACGGGACAAAGAACACTGAAGCTTTCTTT. Protein sequence: CASSDGTKNTEAFF. The chain is built from TRBV7-9 and TRBJ1-1, with a possible D match to TRBD1 (6 bases). The CDR3 loop spans 14 amino acids. Germline CDR1 SEHNR, CDR2 FQNEAQ (reference sequence). Trimming cost V 5 bases and J 1 base, with 11 bases left between them.